This TCR beta chain was sequenced during a study of shared clonotypes between healthy human individuals. The protocol was immunoSEQ multiplex PCR, while the TCRdb copy is restricted to in-frame clones and leaves out a portion. This table has roughly 1 million clones, under 80% appearing once. This CDR3 contains 15 residues. Losses at the gene ends were 2 bases for V and 5 bases for J; bases not matched to a gene: 10. Germline V lookup: CDR1 GTSNPN, CDR2 SVGIG (reference sequence). The TCR was taken from a young man in good health. Source material: memory CD4+ T cells sorted from blood. As for subset: CD45RA-negative fraction. The chain couples TRBV30 to TRBJ1-1; 8 positions match TRBD1. CDR3 in amino acids: CAWSIARTGRTEAFF. The CDR3 DNA reads as TGTGCCTGGAGTATCGCCCGGACAGGGAGAACTGAAGCTTTCTTT.